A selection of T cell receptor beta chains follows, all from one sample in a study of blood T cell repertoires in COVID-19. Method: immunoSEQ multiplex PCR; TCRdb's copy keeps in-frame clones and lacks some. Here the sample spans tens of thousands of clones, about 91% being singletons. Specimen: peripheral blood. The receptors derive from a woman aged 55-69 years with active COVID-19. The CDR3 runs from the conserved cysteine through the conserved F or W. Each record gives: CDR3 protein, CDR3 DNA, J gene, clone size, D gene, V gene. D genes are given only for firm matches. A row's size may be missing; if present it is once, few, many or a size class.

CASSSGTKGEQYF	TGTGCCAGCAGCAGCGGGACTAAAGGCGAGCAGTACTTC	TRBJ2-7	once	TRBD2	TRBV7-2
CASSEMGKGLYGYTF	TGTGCCAGCAGTGAGATGGGGAAGGGGCTATATGGCTACACCTTC	TRBJ1-2	-	-	TRBV2
CASEPGLAGVHEQYF	TGTGCCAGTGAACCGGGACTAGCGGGAGTACACGAGCAGTACTTC	TRBJ2-7	-	TRBD2	TRBV6-5
CATSDLGQGSTDTQYF	TGTGCCACCAGTGATCTGGGACAGGGAAGCACAGATACGCAGTATTTT	TRBJ2-3	-	TRBD1	TRBV24-1
CASSRQGGYTF	TGTGCCAGTAGTCGACAGGGGGGCTACACCTTC	TRBJ1-2	once	TRBD1	TRBV19
CASGQAYNEQFF	TGTGCCTCCGGACAGGCATACAATGAGCAGTTCTTC	TRBJ2-1	-	TRBD1	TRBV28
CASSLQGGFRAFF	TGTGCCAGCAGTCTACAGGGGGGGTTTAGAGCTTTCTTT	TRBJ1-1	-	TRBD1	TRBV28
CASSQGAGRTDTQYF	TGTGCCAGCAGCCAAGGGGCCGGGAGAACAGATACGCAGTATTTT	TRBJ2-3	-	-	TRBV3-1/TRBV3-2
CASSLQSPGKGNTIYF	TGTGCCAGCAGCTTACAGTCCCCAGGGAAAGGAAACACCATATATTTT	TRBJ1-3	-	-	TRBV7-2
CASSTGQGADYNSPLHF	TGTGCCAGCAGCACGGGACAGGGGGCAGACTATAATTCACCCCTCCACTTT	TRBJ1-6	-	TRBD1	TRBV7-9
CASSQARGNTEAFF	TGTGCCAGCAGCCAGGCCAGGGGAAACACTGAAGCTTTCTTT	TRBJ1-1	-	-	TRBV3-1/TRBV3-2
CASSAGGGNTDTQYF	TGTGCCAGCAGTGCGGGCGGGGGAAACACAGATACGCAGTATTTT	TRBJ2-3	-	TRBD2	TRBV6-4
CASSETSWSYEQYF	TGTGCCAGCAGTGAGACTAGCTGGTCCTACGAGCAGTACTTC	TRBJ2-7	few	TRBD2	TRBV28
CASSIAGTSGRRLEGNEQFF	TGTGCCAGTAGTATAGCTGGGACTAGCGGGAGAAGGCTAGAGGGCAATGAGCAGTTCTTC	TRBJ2-1	-	TRBD2	TRBV19
CASSHSGTSSTDTQYF	TGTGCCAGCAGCCATTCTGGGACTTCTAGCACAGATACGCAGTATTTT	TRBJ2-3	-	-	TRBV4-2
CASSESGNEDTQYF	TGTGCCAGCAGTGAATCCGGGAATGAAGATACGCAGTATTTT	TRBJ2-3	-	-	TRBV25-1
CASSHRTGGSTDTQYF	TGTGCCAGCAGCCACCGGACAGGGGGAAGCACAGATACGCAGTATTTT	TRBJ2-3	-	TRBD1	TRBV7-2
CASSRTRQETQYF	TGTGCCAGTAGTCGGACTAGACAAGAGACCCAGTACTTC	TRBJ2-5	-	TRBD2	TRBV19
CASSTLGQGGTGELFF	TGTGCCAGTAGTACCCTCGGACAGGGCGGAACCGGGGAGCTGTTTTTT	TRBJ2-2	-	TRBD1	TRBV19
CASSFQSWSNQPQHF	TGTGCCAGCAGTTTCCAGTCCTGGAGCAATCAGCCCCAGCATTTT	TRBJ1-5	-	-	TRBV28
CASSPALAGRETQYF	TGTGCCAGTAGTCCAGCGTTGGCGGGAAGGGAGACCCAGTACTTC	TRBJ2-5	-	-	TRBV19
CSVGGGYGNQPQHF	TGCAGCGTTGGAGGTGGCTATGGCAATCAGCCCCAGCATTTT	TRBJ1-5	once	-	TRBV29-1
CASSWVAGVEFEQYF	TGCGCCAGCAGCTGGGTAGCGGGAGTTGAATTCGAGCAGTACTTC	TRBJ2-7	-	TRBD2	TRBV5-1
CASAWGQGNTEAFF	TGTGCTAGTGCCTGGGGGCAGGGGAACACTGAAGCTTTCTTT	TRBJ1-1	-	-	TRBV12-5
CASSPTRGKETQYF	TGTGCCAGCAGCCCCACGAGAGGGAAAGAGACCCAGTACTTC	TRBJ2-5	-	-	TRBV7-2
CASSYSPRDVAGGPDTQYF	TGTGCCAGCAGTTACTCGCCCCGAGACGTAGCGGGAGGGCCTGATACGCAGTATTTT	TRBJ2-3	-	TRBD2	TRBV6-2/TRBV6-3
CASSPQGLVYGYTF	TGTGCCAGCAGCCCACAGGGGTTAGTCTATGGCTACACCTTC	TRBJ1-2	-	TRBD1	TRBV7-9
CASSFDRGEAFF	TGTGCCAGCAGCTTTGACAGGGGTGAAGCTTTCTTT	TRBJ1-1	-	TRBD1	TRBV7-9
CASSQGKVGLAGYYNEQFF	TGTGCCAGCAGCCAGGGTAAAGTCGGACTAGCGGGATATTACAATGAGCAGTTCTTC	TRBJ2-1	few	-	TRBV21-1
CASSSAGALNEQFF	TGTGCCAGTAGTAGTGCGGGAGCTCTCAATGAGCAGTTCTTC	TRBJ2-1	-	TRBD2	TRBV19
CATRQGAPGEQFF	TGCGCCACTAGACAGGGGGCGCCGGGTGAGCAGTTCTTC	TRBJ2-1	-	TRBD1	TRBV5-1
CASEGRNQPQHF	TGTGCCTCGGAGGGGAGGAATCAGCCCCAGCATTTT	TRBJ1-5	few	-	TRBV2
CASSLTSGRAGYEQYF	TGTGCCAGCAGCTTAACGAGCGGGAGGGCCGGGTACGAGCAGTACTTC	TRBJ2-7	once	TRBD2	TRBV7-9
CASSQGRSYHEKLFF	TGTGCCAGCAGCCAAGGTAGAAGTTATCATGAAAAACTGTTTTTT	TRBJ1-4	-	-	TRBV14
CASSLDRAEYNEQFF	TGTGCCAGCAGCTTGGACAGGGCGGAGTACAATGAGCAGTTCTTC	TRBJ2-1	-	TRBD1	TRBV7-2
CAWSVLGNTIYF	TGTGCCTGGAGTGTCTTAGGAAACACCATATATTTT	TRBJ1-3	-	-	TRBV30
CASGLAGPYNEQFF	TGCGCCAGCGGCCTAGCGGGTCCCTACAATGAGCAGTTCTTC	TRBJ2-1	-	TRBD2	TRBV5-1
CASSYQGDYEQYF	TGTGCCAGCAGTTACCAGGGGGACTACGAGCAGTACTTC	TRBJ2-7	few	TRBD1	TRBV6-6
CASSLARGKTQYF	TGTGCCAGCAGCTTAGCGCGAGGGAAGACGCAGTATTTT	TRBJ2-3	-	-	TRBV7-8
CASSLGGTGDGYTF	TGTGCCAGCAGTCTTGGGGGGACAGGGGATGGCTACACCTTC	TRBJ1-2	-	TRBD1	TRBV6-4
CASSEQANSPLHF	TGCGCCAGCAGTGAACAGGCCAATTCACCCCTCCACTTT	TRBJ1-6	-	-	TRBV10-1
CAGRLAGYGNEQFF	TGTGCCGGGCGACTAGCGGGATATGGCAATGAGCAGTTCTTC	TRBJ2-1	-	-	TRBV21-1
CASSLQGLGEQYF	TGTGCCAGCAGCTTACAGGGGCTGGGGGAGCAGTACTTC	TRBJ2-7	-	-	TRBV7-9
CASSLKDRGTEAFF	TGTGCCAGCAGCTTGAAGGACAGGGGAACTGAAGCTTTCTTT	TRBJ1-1	-	TRBD1	TRBV5-4
CASSPTGKETQYF	TGCGCCAGCAGCCCGACAGGGAAAGAGACCCAGTACTTC	TRBJ2-5	few	TRBD1	TRBV5-1
CASSLQGLNEKLFF	TGTGCCAGCAGCCTACAGGGTTTGAATGAAAAACTGTTTTTT	TRBJ1-4	-	-	TRBV5-5
CASSPGFMDTEAFF	TGTGCCAGCAGTCCGGGGTTTATGGACACTGAAGCTTTCTTT	TRBJ1-1	once	-	TRBV2
CASSQGLQGLAANEQFF	TGTGCCAGCAGCCAAGGGCTCCAGGGACTAGCGGCCAATGAGCAGTTCTTC	TRBJ2-1	-	TRBD2	TRBV4-2
CASSPTGGNQPQHF	TGCGCCAGCAGCCCGACCGGGGGCAATCAGCCCCAGCATTTT	TRBJ1-5	-	-	TRBV5-1
CAWSVDGGSGNTIYF	TGTGCCTGGAGTGTTGATGGGGGGTCTGGAAACACCATATATTTT	TRBJ1-3	-	-	TRBV30